The 20 T cell receptor beta chains presented below share a single source sample, sequenced in a study of T cell responses to AZD1222 COVID-19 vaccine. Libraries were prepared by immunoSEQ multiplex PCR; TCRdb keeps only in-frame clonotypes and omits some of them. The data show 110,000 to 150,000 clones, about 90% seen once. The sequencing used peripheral blood, collected on day 0 of AZD1222 vaccination. The receptors were gathered from an adult in good health.

The chain links TRBV28 to TRBJ2-7; D gene ambiguous. The CDR3 runs to 13 residues. The germline V gene has CDR1 MDHEN and CDR2 SYDVKM. Trimming removed 3 bases at V and 5 bases at J, with 11 bases between. CDR3 DNA: TGTGCCAGCAGTTTGGTAGGGTCCCACGAGCAGTACTTC. Translation gives CASSLVGSHEQYF.

The rearrangement joins TRBV6-6 to TRBJ1-1, with 7 bases identical to TRBD1. This CDR3 has 15 amino acids. Germline loops: CDR1 MNHNY, CDR2 SVGAGI (reference sequence). V gave up 5 bases and J gave up 4 bases; unmatched junction bases: 10. For the CDR3, the DNA is TGTGCCAGCAGTCCCTCCCCTCGACAGGGCACTGAAGCTTTCTTT. Amino acid sequence: CASSPSPRQGTEAFF.

The rearrangement joins TRBV5-6 to TRBJ1-2, with D unresolved. Trimming took off 3 bases at V and 4 bases at J, with 13 bases between the two ends. Germline CDR1 reads SGHDT; CDR2 reads YYEEEE. The CDR3 contains 14 residues. CDR3 region: CASSSIASLYGYTF. The CDR3 DNA sequence: TGTGCCAGCAGCTCAATTGCTTCACTCTATGGCTACACCTTC.

The J gene is TRBJ1-2, the V gene TRBV5-1, with 12 bases aligning to TRBD1. Unmatched junction bases numbered 5, after V lost 4 bases and J lost 7 bases. Looked up from germline, CDR1 is SGHRS and CDR2 is YFSETQ. CDR3 size: 14 residues. The CDR3 DNA reads TGCGCCAGCAGCGCCGGGACAGGGGGCCGTGGCTACACCTTC. The encoded protein is CASSAGTGGRGYTF.

The chain combines TRBV27 with TRBJ2-2; D might be TRBD2 (6 bases). The CDR3 spans 15 residues. Trimming cost V 5 bases and J 3 bases, with 13 bases left between them. Germline loops: CDR1 MNHEY, CDR2 SMNVEV (reference sequence). The CDR3, as DNA: TGTGCCAGCAGTGCGGACTACCCATACACCGGGGAGCTGTTTTTT. Translating gives CASSADYPYTGELFF.

The genes are TRBV24-1 and TRBJ2-7; a weak D match, TRBD1 (5 bases). This CDR3 is built from 19 residues. The germline V gene has CDR1 KGHDR and CDR2 SFDVKD. The germline V and J ends were trimmed by 6 bases and 0 bases, with 26 bases remaining between them. In DNA form, the CDR3 reads TGTGCCACCAGTTACCAGGGCCCTCCCATCGACTCCCACTCCTACGAGCAGTACTTC. Protein sequence: CATSYQGPPIDSHSYEQYF.

The rearrangement joins TRBV7-8 to TRBJ2-2; the D gene is possibly TRBD1 (6 bases). This CDR3 has 15 residues. The germline V gene encodes CDR1 SGHVS and CDR2 FQNEAQ. V lost 7 bases to trimming and J lost 4 bases, with 16 bases between them. This CDR3 reads CASNYGGVGTGELFF. CDR3 nucleotide sequence: TGTGCCAGCAACTATGGGGGCGTGGGCACCGGGGAGCTGTTTTTT.

The genes are TRBV5-1 and TRBJ2-1; 11 nucleotides match TRBD2. With 7 bases clipped from V and 0 bases from J, the junction kept 12 bases outside the gene matches. Germline assignment: CDR1 SGHRS and CDR2 YFSETQ. The CDR3 consists of 18 residues. The CDR3: CASGDGLAGTGSYNEQFF. In nucleotides, the CDR3 is TGCGCCAGCGGAGATGGACTAGCGGGTACGGGCTCCTACAATGAGCAGTTCTTC.

The chain combines TRBV19 with TRBJ2-7, with D perhaps TRBD1 or TRBD2 (6 bases each). V was clipped by 6 bases and J by 5 bases, with 17 bases between them. Germline lookup yields CDR1 LNHDA and CDR2 SQIVND (reference sequence). There are 14 residues in the CDR3. The CDR3 bases are TGTGCCAGTAGCTGGGGGGCTTCATCCCACGAGCAGTACTTC. This encodes CASSWGASSHEQYF. Using reference TRBV19 and TRBJ2-7 for the parts outside the CDR3, the full variable domain is DGGITQSPKYLFRKEGQNVTLSCEQNLNHDAMYWYRQDPGQGLRLIYYSQIVNDFQKGDIAEGYSVSREKKESFPLTVTSAQKNPTAFYLCASSWGASSHEQYFGPGTRLTVT.

V usage is TRBV19 and J usage is TRBJ1-4; D may be TRBD1 (5 bases). The germline V gene has CDR1 LNHDA and CDR2 SQIVND (reference sequence). CDR3 length: 15 residues. V dropped 7 bases and J dropped 2 bases, with 14 bases sitting between them. The CDR3 protein is CASNKGSRTNEKLFF. The CDR3 DNA sequence: TGTGCCAGTAACAAGGGGAGCAGGACTAATGAAAAACTGTTTTTT.

This sequence joins TRBV18 and TRBJ1-1; no firm D call. The CDR3 spans 10 residues. The germline V gene encodes CDR1 KGHSH and CDR2 LQKENI. Trimming cost V 4 bases and J 5 bases, with 2 bases left between them. This CDR3 is CASSQTEAFF. DNA for the CDR3: TGTGCCAGCTCACAAACTGAAGCTTTCTTT.

The genes are TRBV2 and TRBJ2-7; TRBD2 aligns across 7 bases. Germline-derived CDR1 and CDR2 are SNHLY and FYNNEI. Losses at the gene ends were 6 bases for V and 6 bases for J; bases not matched to a gene: 2. There are 11 residues in the CDR3. The CDR3 DNA follows: TGTGCCAGCAGGGGGGGGATCGAGCAGTACTTC. It yields the protein CASRGGIEQYF.

The chain is built from TRBV20-1 and TRBJ2-5; 7 bases agree with TRBD1. Losses at the gene ends were 7 bases for V and 7 bases for J; bases not matched to a gene: 12. The CDR3 consists of 13 residues. CDR1 is DFQATT, CDR2 SNEGSKA, per germline (reference sequence). The CDR3 region has the DNA TGCAGTGTTAGTCAGGGGGATCAGGGGACCCAGTACTTC. This codes for CSVSQGDQGTQYF.

The chain employs TRBV5-1 and TRBJ2-1; 8 bases fit TRBD1. The germline V gene has CDR1 SGHRS and CDR2 YFSETQ. The CDR3 has 14 residues. The V gene end was trimmed by 1 base and the J gene end by 5 bases; junction bases not matched to a gene: 2. CDR3: CASSLRTGNNEQFF. For the CDR3, the DNA is TGCGCCAGCAGCTTGCGGACAGGGAACAATGAGCAGTTCTTC.

The genes are TRBV5-4 and TRBJ2-3, with no clear D. Trimming stripped 1 base from V and 7 bases from J, with 7 bases between. The CDR3 is made up of 12 amino acids. Germline loops: CDR1 SGHNT, CDR2 YYREEE (reference sequence). Written as DNA, the CDR3 is TGTGCCAGCAGCTTGTTGGAAAATACGCAGTATTTT. Amino acid sequence: CASSLLENTQYF.

V gene TRBV12-5 combines with J gene TRBJ2-1; a weak D match, TRBD2 (5 bases). Germline CDR1 is LGHNT and CDR2 is FRNRAP. This CDR3 is built from 16 residues. V lost 6 bases, J lost 0 bases, and 15 bases lay in between. The CDR3 DNA reads as TGTGCTAGTGGCCCCGGACTGATTAGCTCCTACAATGAGCAGTTCTTC. The encoded protein is CASGPGLISSYNEQFF.

This sequence joins TRBV6-4 and TRBJ2-1, with TRBD1 as a possible D gene (6 bases). Trimming shortened V by 3 bases and J by 6 bases, and 15 bases separated the two germline ends. Germline lookup yields CDR1 MRHNA and CDR2 SNTAGT. The CDR3 runs to 15 residues. The CDR3 region is CASSDGAGASNEQFF. CDR3 bases: TGTGCCAGCAGTGATGGGGCAGGGGCCTCCAATGAGCAGTTCTTC.

The rearrangement links TRBV5-1 to TRBJ2-1; 7 bases fit TRBD2. V lost 6 bases to trimming and J lost 4 bases; unmatched junction nucleotides: 7. This CDR3 has 14 amino acids. Per germline, CDR1 SGHRS and CDR2 YFSETQ. CDR3 bases: TGCGCCAGCACTCCCAGCGGGATTTACAATGAGCAGTTCTTC. Protein sequence: CASTPSGIYNEQFF.

This chain joins TRBV10-3 and TRBJ1-3; D remains ambiguous. Trimming removed 4 bases at V and 3 bases at J, with 4 bases between. Germline V gene lookup returns CDR1 ENHRY and CDR2 SYGVKD. The CDR3 has 12 residues. The CDR3 region is CAISGFGNTIYF. CDR3 in DNA: TGTGCCATCAGTGGATTTGGAAACACCATATATTTT.

The chain uses TRBV12-5 and TRBJ1-2; maybe TRBD1 (5 bases). The CDR3 is made up of 17 amino acids. With 1 base removed from V and 0 bases from J, the gap between germline ends came to 15 bases. The germline CDR1 and CDR2 sequences are LGHNT and FRNRAP. DNA for the CDR3: TGTGCTAGTGGTTTGGAGGCAGGGACTATCCCTAACTATGGCTACACCTTC. Translated, it gives CASGLEAGTIPNYGYTF.